Listed below are T cell receptor beta chains from one sample, sequenced in a study of cytomegalovirus exposure and HLA in healthy donors. Only in-frame clones appear in the TCRdb table, and some are missing; sequencing was by immunoSEQ multiplex PCR. The data show some 80,000 clones, around 96% seen once. Source material: PBMCs. The receptor set was obtained from a woman aged 18-29 years in good health and CMV-seronegative. Both conserved end residues are trimmed from each CDR3.

len | j_gene | v_gene | CDR3aa
17 | TRBJ2-3 | TRBV4-1 | ASSQDSLAGGTGGDTQY
13 | TRBJ2-7 | TRBV7-9 | ASSQTRGQDYEQY
12 | TRBJ2-5 | TRBV5-1 | ASSLNTGQETQY
14 | TRBJ2-6 | TRBV18 | ASSPARSSGANVLT
14 | TRBJ2-7 | TRBV28 | ASSSPSGQGSYEQY
15 | TRBJ2-1 | TRBV9 | ASSDTSGVGSYNEQF
16 | TRBJ2-7 | TRBV7-2 | ASSLPPSMDRRSYEQY
15 | TRBJ2-1 | TRBV29-1 | SAVEVSGALSYNEQF
13 | TRBJ2-3 | TRBV10-1 | ASSEEGGRTDTQY
14 | TRBJ1-2 | TRBV7-8 | ASTPGGGGANYGYT
13 | TRBJ2-7 | TRBV19 | ASSLRPGTGSEQY
11 | TRBJ1-2 | TRBV5-4 | ASSADRGYGYT
12 | TRBJ1-1 | TRBV5-4 | ASSKGQVNTEAF
9 | TRBJ1-2 | TRBV28 | ASGASRGYT
13 | TRBJ1-2 | TRBV9 | ASSVTIGGGSGYT
11 | TRBJ2-5 | TRBV4-1 | ASSPWAQETQY
16 | TRBJ2-5 | TRBV4-1 | ASSQGAYGEAYQETQY
14 | TRBJ2-4 | TRBV2 | ASTWTGALAKNIQY